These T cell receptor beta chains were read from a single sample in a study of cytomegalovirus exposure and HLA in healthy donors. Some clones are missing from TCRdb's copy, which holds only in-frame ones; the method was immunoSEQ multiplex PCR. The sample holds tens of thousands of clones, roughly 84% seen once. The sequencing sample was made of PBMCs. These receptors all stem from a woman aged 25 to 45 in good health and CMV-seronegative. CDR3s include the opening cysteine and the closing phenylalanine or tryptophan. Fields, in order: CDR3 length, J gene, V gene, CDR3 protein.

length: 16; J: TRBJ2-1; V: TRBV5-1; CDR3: CASSLGLAGSYNEQFF
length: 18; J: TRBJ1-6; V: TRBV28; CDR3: CASSFPSGTVTYNSPLHF
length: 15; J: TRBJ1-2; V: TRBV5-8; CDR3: CASSLAGQGGPHYTF
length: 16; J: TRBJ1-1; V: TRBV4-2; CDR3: CASSQEAGGRNTEAFF
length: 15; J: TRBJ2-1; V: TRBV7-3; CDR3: CASSQRGAGYNEQFF
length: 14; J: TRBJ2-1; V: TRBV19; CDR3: CASSSQASYNEQFF
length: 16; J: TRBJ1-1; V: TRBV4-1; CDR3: CASSQDFPGGYTEAFF
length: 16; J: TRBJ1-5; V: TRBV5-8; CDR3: CASSPLLLRGGQPQHF
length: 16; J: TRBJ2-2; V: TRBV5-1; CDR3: CASSLEWAGTSGELFF
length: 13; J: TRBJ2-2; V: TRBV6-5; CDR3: CASSFGNTGELFF
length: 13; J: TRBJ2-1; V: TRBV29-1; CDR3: CSVPGQGANEQFF
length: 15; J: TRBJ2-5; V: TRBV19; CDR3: CASKSRGGGGETQYF
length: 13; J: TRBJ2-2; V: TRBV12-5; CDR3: CASGLGAEGELFF
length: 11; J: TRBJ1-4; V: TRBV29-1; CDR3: CSPSEFEKLFF
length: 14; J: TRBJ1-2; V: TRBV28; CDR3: CASRSSGQGHGYTF
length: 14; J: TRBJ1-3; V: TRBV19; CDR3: CASRYSSSGNTIYF
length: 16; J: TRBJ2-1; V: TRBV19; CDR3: CASSMGTGGVRNEQFF
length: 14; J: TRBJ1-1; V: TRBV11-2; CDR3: CASSLGQLNTEAFF
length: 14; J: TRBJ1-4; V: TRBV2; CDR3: CAVLEGQANEKLFF
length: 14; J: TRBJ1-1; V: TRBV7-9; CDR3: CASSLLGANTEAFF
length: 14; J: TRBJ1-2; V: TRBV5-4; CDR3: CASSPGQGGSGYTF
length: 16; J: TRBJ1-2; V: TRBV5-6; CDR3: CASSLDRTGGFNGYTF
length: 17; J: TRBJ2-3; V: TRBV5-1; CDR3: CASSSLSGGPSTDTQYF
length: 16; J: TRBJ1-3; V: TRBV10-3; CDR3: CASSRGGGYSGNTIYF
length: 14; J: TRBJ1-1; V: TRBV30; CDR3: CAWDGTEENTEAFF
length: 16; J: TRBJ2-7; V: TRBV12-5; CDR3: CASGLKPGQGEDEQYF
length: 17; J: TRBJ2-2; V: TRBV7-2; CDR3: CASSVGLAGGNGGELFF
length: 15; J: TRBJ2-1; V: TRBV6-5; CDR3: CASSYSGTSGNEQFF
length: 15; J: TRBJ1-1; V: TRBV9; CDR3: CASSEEGRRNTEAFF
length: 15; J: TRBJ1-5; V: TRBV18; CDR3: CASSPSKGVNQPQHF
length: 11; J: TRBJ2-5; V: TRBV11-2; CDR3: CASSYGETQYF
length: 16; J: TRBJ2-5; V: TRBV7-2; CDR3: CASSFLTSGRQETQYF
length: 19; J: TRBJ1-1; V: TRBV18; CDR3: CASSPQPSVGAWVNTEAFF
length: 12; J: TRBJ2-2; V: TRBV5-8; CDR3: CASSPGTGELFF
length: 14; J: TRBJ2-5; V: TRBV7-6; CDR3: CASSLGGQQETQYF
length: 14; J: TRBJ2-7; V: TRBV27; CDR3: CASSKGQGSYEQYF
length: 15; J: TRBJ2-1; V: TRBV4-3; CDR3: CASSRTSGRHNEQFF
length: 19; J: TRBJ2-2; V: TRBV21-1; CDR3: CASDSRGLAGGGNTGELFF
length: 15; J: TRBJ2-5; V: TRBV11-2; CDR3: CASSLSGGRGETQYF
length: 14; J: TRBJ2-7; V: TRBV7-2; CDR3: CASSPLTSSGEQYF
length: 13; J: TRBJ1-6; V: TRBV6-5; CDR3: CASGDRERSPLHF
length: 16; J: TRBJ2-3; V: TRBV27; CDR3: CASSSLAGGFTDTQYF
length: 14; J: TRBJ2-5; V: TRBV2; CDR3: CASSEIAGKETQYF
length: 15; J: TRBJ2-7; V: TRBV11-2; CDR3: CASSRGLAETYEQYF
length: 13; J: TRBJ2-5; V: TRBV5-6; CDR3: CASSSPGLVSQYF
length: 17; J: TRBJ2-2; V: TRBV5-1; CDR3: CASSSRTSGGVTGELFF
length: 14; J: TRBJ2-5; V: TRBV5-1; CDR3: CASSPRGTAETQYF